These 5 T cell receptor beta chains originate from one sample sequenced in a study of T cell repertoires in cytomegalovirus infection. TCRdb processed the reads anew with MiXCR; each CDR3 protein has one entry. Among about 490,000 distinct CDR3 sequences listed, approximately 15% were seen once. The specimen was CD8+ T cells from PBMCs. These receptor sequences come from a human donor in good health (CMV status not recorded). Some clones in this sample may be carry-over from other donors' samples.

This clonotype showed up just a few times. The chain carries TRBV12-3 or TRBV12-4 and TRBJ2-3; 15 nucleotides align to TRBD2. Germline trimming cut 6 bases from V and 0 bases from J; bases unmatched to any gene: 13. The CDR3 consists of 20 residues. The CDR3 sequence: CASSWTSGRAIPPSTDTQYF. The CDR3 coding sequence is TGTGCCAGCAGCTGGACTAGCGGGAGGGCCATTCCCCCTAGCACAGATACGCAGTATTTT.

This clonotype was seen many times. The V and J genes are TRBV11-2 and TRBJ2-3; the D gene is possibly TRBD1 (6 bases). V was pared by 1 base and J by 6 bases, with 14 bases between. Germline V gives CDR1 SGHAT, CDR2 FQNNGV. The CDR3 sequence is 15 residues long. The CDR3 loop is CASSLGGGQVDTQYF. DNA of the CDR3: TGTGCCAGCAGCTTAGGAGGGGGTCAGGTGGATACGCAGTATTTT. Full variable domain (remainder filled in from reference TRBV11-2 and TRBJ2-3): EAGVAQSPRYKIIEKRQSVAFWCNPISGHATLYWYQQILGQGPKLLIQFQNNGVVDDSQLPKDRFSAERLKGVDSTLKIQPAKLEDSAVYLCASSLGGGQVDTQYFGPGTRLTVL.

In its sample, this clonotype was seen a few times. The chain joins TRBV11-2 to TRBJ1-5; 9 nucleotides agree with TRBD1. The CDR3 loop spans 19 amino acids. Germline V gives CDR1 SGHAT, CDR2 FQNNGV. Germline trimming cut 1 base from V and 4 bases from J; bases unmatched to any gene: 14. The DNA of the CDR3 is TGTGCCAGCAGCTTAGGGCCGATAAGCGGACAGGGGCTAAATCAGCCCCAGCATTTT. Translation gives CASSLGPISGQGLNQPQHF.

The sample holds many counts of this clonotype. The rearrangement uses TRBV6-1 and TRBJ1-6; D is possibly TRBD1 (5 bases). CDR1 MNHNS and CDR2 SASEGT come from the germline V gene. This CDR3 region has 15 residues. V shed 2 bases and J shed 9 bases, with 14 bases lying between them. CDR3 amino acids: CASSERGRERSPLHF. The DNA for the CDR3 is TGTGCCAGCAGTGAAAGGGGCAGGGAACGTTCACCCCTCCACTTT.

The V and J genes are TRBV5-5 and TRBJ2-7; 9 positions agree with TRBD1. V shed 4 bases and J 6 bases; nucleotides not matched to a gene: 11. CDR3 length: 15 amino acids. From germline, CDR1 is SGHKS and CDR2 YYEKEE (reference sequence). CDR3 DNA sequence: TGTGCCAGCAGCCAATCCGGGACAGGGAGGGTCGAGCAGTACTTC. Encoded protein: CASSQSGTGRVEQYF.